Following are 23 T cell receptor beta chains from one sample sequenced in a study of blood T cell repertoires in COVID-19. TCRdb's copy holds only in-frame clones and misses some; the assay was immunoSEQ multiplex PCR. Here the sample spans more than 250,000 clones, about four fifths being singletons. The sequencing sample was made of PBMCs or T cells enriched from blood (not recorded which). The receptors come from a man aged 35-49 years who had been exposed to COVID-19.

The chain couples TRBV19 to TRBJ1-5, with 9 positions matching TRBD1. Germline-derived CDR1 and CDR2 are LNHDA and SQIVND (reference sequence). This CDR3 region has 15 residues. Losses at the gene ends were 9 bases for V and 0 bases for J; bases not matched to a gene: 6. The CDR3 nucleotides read TGTGCCAGCGGGACAGGGTCGCTTAGCAATCAGCCCCAGCATTTT. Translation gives CASGTGSLSNQPQHF.

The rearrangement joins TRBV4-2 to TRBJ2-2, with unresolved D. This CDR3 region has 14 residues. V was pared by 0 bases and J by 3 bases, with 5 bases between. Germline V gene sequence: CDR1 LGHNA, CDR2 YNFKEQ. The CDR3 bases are TGTGCCAGCAGCCAAGACGGTGACACCGGGGAGCTGTTTTTT. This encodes CASSQDGDTGELFF.

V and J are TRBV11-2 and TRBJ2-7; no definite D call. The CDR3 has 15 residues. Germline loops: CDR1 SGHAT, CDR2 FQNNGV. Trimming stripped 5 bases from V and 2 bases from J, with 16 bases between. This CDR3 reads CASSPDLAVPYEQYF. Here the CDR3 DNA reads TGTGCCAGCAGCCCAGATCTGGCAGTACCCTACGAGCAGTACTTC.

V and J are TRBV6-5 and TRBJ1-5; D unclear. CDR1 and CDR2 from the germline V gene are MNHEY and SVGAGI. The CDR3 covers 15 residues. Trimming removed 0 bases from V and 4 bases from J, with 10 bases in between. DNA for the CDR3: TGTGCCAGCAGTTACTCCTACAGACGGAATCAGCCCCAGCATTTT. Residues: CASSYSYRRNQPQHF.

CDR3 sequence reads: CASSQDGSGLVEQFF. CDR3 bases: TGTGCCAGCAGCCAAGATGGGTCAGGGTTGGTTGAGCAGTTCTTC. The V and J genes are TRBV14 and TRBJ2-1; possibly TRBD1 for D (5 bases). Germline V gives CDR1 SGHDN, CDR2 FVKESK. The CDR3 totals 15 residues. V lost 0 bases and J 9 bases, leaving 15 bases between the germline ends.

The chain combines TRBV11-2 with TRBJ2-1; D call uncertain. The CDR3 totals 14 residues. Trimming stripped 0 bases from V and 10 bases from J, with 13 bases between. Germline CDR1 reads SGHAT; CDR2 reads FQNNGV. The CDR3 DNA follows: TGTGCCAGCAGCTTAGACATCTTAGCCCAGGAGCAGTTCTTC. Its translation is CASSLDILAQEQFF.

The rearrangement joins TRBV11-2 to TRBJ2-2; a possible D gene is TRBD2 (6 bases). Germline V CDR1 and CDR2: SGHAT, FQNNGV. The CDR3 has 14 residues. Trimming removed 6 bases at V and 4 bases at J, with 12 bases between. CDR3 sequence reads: CASSRLVLTGELFF. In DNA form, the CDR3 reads TGTGCCAGCAGTCGACTAGTGCTCACCGGGGAGCTGTTTTTT.

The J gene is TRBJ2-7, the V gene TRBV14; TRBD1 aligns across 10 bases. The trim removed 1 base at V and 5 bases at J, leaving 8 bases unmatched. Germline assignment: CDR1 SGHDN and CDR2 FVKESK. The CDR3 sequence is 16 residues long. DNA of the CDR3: TGTGCCAGCAGCCAAGCCCTGGGACAGGGGAAGAACGAGCAGTACTTC. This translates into CASSQALGQGKNEQYF. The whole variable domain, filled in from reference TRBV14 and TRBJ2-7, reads EAGVTQFPSHSVIEKGQTVTLRCDPISGHDNLYWYRRVMGKEIKFLLHFVKESKQDESGMPNNRFLAERTGGTYSTLKVQPAELEDSGVYFCASSQALGQGKNEQYFGPGTRLTVT.

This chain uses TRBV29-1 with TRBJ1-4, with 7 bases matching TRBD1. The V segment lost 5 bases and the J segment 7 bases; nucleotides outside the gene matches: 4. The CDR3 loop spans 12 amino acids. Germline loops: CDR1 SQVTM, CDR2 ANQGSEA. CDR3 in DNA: TGCAGCGTTAGGGGGCAGAGTGAAAAACTGTTTTTT. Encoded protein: CSVRGQSEKLFF.

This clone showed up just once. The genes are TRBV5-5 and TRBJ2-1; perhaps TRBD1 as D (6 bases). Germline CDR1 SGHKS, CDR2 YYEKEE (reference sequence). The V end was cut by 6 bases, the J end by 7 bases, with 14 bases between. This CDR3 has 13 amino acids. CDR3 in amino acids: CASNPWGRNEQFF. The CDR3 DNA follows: TGTGCCAGCAACCCGTGGGGGCGGAATGAGCAGTTCTTC.

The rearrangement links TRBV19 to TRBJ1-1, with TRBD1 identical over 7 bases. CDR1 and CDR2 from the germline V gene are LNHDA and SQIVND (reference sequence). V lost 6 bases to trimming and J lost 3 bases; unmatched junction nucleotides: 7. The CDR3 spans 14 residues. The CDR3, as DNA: TGTGCCAGTAGCGAGGACAGGCTGGACACTGAAGCTTTCTTT. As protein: CASSEDRLDTEAFF.

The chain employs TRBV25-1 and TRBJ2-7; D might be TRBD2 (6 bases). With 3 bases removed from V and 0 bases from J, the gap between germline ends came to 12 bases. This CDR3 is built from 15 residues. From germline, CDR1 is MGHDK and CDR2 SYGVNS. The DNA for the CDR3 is TGTGCCAGCAGTGATCTAGCGTTAAGCTCCTACGAGCAGTACTTC. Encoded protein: CASSDLALSSYEQYF.

The CDR3 region has the DNA TGTGCCAGCAGCTTAGCCGGACAGGGCAACTATGGCTACACCTTC. Translated, it gives CASSLAGQGNYGYTF. The gene calls are TRBV7-9 and TRBJ1-2, with TRBD1 matching over 8 bases. Germline V gene data show CDR1 as SEHNR and CDR2 as FQNEAQ (reference sequence). The CDR3 totals 15 residues. J gave up 2 bases and V 0 bases, and 2 bases lay outside the gene matches.

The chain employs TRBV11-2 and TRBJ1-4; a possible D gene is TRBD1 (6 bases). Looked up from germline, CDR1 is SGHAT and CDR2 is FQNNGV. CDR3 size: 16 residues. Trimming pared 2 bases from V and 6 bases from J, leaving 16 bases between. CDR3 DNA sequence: TGTGCCAGCAGCTTAACGCCGGGGGGCATCGATGAAAAACTGTTTTTT. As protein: CASSLTPGGIDEKLFF.

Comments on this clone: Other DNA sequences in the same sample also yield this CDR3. CDR3 amino acids: CASSLVAGGTGELFF. The CDR3 region has the DNA TGCGCCAGCAGCTTAGTGGCGGGAGGCACCGGGGAGCTGTTTTTT. The chain has TRBV5-1 and TRBJ2-2, with TRBD2 identical over 8 bases. J lost 4 bases, V lost 2 bases, and 4 bases had no gene match. CDR3 length equals 15 residues. The germline V gene encodes CDR1 SGHRS and CDR2 YFSETQ.

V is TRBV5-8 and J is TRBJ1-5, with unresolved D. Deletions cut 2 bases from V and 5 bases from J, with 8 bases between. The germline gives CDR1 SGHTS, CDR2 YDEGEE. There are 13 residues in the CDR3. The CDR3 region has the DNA TGTGCCAGCAGCTTCTCCGGGGATCAGCCCCAGCATTTT. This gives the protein CASSFSGDQPQHF.

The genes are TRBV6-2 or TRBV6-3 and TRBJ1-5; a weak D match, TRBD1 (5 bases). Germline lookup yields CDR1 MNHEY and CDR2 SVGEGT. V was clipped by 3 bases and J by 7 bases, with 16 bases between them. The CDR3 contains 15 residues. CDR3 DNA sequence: TGTGCCAGCAGTTATTCTCCAGGGCTGCGCCAGCCCCAGCATTTT. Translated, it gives CASSYSPGLRQPQHF.

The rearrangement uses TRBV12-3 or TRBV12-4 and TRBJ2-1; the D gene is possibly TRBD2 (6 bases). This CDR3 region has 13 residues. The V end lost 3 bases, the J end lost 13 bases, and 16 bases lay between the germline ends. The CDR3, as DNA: TGTGCCAGCAGTTTTGCGGGGAGGCCGGACCAGTTCTTC. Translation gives CASSFAGRPDQFF.

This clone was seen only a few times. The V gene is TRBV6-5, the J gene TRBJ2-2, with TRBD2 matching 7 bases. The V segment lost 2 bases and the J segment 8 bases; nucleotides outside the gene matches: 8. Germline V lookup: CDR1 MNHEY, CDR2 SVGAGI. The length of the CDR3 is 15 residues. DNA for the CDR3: TGTGCCAGCAGTTACGGCGGGAGTTTAGGTGGGGAGCTGTTTTTT. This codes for CASSYGGSLGGELFF.

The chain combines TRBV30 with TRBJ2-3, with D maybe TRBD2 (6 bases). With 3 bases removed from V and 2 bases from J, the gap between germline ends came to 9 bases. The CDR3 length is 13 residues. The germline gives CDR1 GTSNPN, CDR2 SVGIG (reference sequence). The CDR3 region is CAWRGRPTDTQYF. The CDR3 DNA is TGTGCCTGGAGAGGGAGGCCCACAGATACGCAGTATTTT.

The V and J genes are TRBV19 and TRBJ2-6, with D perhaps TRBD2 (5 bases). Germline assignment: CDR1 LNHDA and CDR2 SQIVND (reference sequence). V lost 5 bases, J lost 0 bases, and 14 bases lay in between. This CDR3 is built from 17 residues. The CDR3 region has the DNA TGTGCCAGTAGTCCACGGGATCTAGGCTCTGGGGCCAACGTCCTGACTTTC. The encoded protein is CASSPRDLGSGANVLTF.

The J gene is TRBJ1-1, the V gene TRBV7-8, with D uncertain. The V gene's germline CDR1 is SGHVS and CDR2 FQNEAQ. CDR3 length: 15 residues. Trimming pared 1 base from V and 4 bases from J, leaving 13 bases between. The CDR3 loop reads CASSLERSLGTEAFF. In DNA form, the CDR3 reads TGTGCCAGCAGCTTAGAAAGGTCACTAGGCACTGAAGCTTTCTTT.

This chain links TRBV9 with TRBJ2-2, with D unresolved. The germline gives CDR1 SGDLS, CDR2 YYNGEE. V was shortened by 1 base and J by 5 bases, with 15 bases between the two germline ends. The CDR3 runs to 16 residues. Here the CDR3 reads CASSVSQSPRTGELFF. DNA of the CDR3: TGTGCCAGCAGCGTAAGCCAGTCCCCTAGGACCGGGGAGCTGTTTTTT.